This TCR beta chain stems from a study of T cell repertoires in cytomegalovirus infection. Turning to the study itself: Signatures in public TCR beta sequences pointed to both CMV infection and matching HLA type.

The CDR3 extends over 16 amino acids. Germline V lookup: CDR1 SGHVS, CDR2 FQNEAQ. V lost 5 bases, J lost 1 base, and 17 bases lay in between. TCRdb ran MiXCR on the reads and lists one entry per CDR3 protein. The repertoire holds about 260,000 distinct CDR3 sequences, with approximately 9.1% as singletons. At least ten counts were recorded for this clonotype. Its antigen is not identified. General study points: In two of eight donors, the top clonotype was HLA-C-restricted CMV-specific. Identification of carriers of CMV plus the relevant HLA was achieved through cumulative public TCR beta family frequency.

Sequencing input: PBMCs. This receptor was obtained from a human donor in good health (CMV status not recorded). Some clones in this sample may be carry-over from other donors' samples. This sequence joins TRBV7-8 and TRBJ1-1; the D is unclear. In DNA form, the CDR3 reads TGTGCCAGCAGCCCTTTCGCCTCCTGGGGGAACACTGAAGCTTTCTTT. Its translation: CASSPFASWGNTEAFF.